Sequencing of this T cell receptor beta chain was carried out in a study of blood T cell repertoires in COVID-19. V gave up 8 bases and J gave up 7 bases; unmatched junction bases: 5. From germline, CDR1 is MNHEY and CDR2 SVGAGI. This CDR3 contains 13 residues. Libraries were prepared by immunoSEQ multiplex PCR; TCRdb keeps only in-frame clonotypes and omits some of them. The table shows about 130,000 clones, with 70% to 85% occurring only once. Sequenced: peripheral blood. The chain has TRBV6-5 and TRBJ1-2; TRBD1 matches 12 bases. The origin of this receptor is a woman in her sixties or seventies with acute or convalescent COVID-19. The CDR3 DNA is TGTGCCAGCGGGACAGGGGGCGTATCTGGCTACACCTTC. Residues: CASGTGGVSGYTF.